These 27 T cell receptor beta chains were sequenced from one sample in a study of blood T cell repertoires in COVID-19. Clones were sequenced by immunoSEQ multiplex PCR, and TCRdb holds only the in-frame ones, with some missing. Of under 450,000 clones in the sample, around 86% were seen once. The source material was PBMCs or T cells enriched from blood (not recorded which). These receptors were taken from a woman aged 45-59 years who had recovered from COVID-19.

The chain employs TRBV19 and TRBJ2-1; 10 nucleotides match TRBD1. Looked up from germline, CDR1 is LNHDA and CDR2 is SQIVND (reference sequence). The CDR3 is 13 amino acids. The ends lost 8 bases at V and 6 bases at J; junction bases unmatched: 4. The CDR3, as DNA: TGTGCCAGTCGACAGGGGGCGATCAATGAGCAGTTCTTC. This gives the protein CASRQGAINEQFF.

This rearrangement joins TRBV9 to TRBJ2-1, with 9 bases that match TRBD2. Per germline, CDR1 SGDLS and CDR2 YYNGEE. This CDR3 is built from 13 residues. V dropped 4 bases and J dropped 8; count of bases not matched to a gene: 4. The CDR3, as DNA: TGTGCCAGCAGCCAGCGGGGGGTCGATGAGCAGTTCTTC. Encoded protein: CASSQRGVDEQFF. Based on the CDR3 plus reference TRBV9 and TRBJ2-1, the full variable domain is DSGVTQTPKHLITATGQRVTLRCSPRSGDLSVYWYQQSLDQGLQFLIQYYNGEERAKGNILERFSAQQFPDLHSELNLSSLELGDSALYFCASSQRGVDEQFFGPGTRLTVL.

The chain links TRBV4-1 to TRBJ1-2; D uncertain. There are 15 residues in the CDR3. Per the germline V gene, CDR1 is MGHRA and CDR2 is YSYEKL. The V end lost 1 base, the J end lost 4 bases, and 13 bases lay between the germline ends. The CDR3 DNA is TGCGCCAGCAGCCAAGGGACTGACTCCGGCTATGGCTACACCTTC. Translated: CASSQGTDSGYGYTF.

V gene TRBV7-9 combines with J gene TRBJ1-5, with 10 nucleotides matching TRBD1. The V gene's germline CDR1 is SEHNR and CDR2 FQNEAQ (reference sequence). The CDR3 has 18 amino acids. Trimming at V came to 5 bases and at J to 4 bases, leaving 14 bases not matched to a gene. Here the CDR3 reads CASSPLHGDRGLNQPQHF. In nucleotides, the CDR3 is TGTGCCAGCAGCCCTCTTCACGGGGACAGGGGACTAAATCAGCCCCAGCATTTT.

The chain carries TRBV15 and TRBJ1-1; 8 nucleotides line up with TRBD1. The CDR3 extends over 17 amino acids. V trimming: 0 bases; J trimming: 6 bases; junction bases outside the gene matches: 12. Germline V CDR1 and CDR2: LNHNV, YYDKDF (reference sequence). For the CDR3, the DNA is TGTGCCACCAGCAGAGAATACCCCGGGACAGGCGTGCCTGAAGCTTTCTTT. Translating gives CATSREYPGTGVPEAFF.

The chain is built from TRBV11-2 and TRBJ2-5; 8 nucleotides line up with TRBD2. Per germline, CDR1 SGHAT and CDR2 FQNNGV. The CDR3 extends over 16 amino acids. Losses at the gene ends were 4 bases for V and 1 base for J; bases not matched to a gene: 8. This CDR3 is CASSSISGRSQETQYF. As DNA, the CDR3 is TGTGCCAGCAGCTCAATCAGCGGGAGAAGCCAAGAGACCCAGTACTTC.

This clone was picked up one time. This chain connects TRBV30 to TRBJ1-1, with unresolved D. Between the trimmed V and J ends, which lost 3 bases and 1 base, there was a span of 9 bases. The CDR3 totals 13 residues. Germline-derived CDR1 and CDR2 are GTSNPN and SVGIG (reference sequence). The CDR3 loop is CAWSANWNTEAFF. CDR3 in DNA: TGTGCCTGGAGCGCCAACTGGAACACTGAAGCTTTCTTT.

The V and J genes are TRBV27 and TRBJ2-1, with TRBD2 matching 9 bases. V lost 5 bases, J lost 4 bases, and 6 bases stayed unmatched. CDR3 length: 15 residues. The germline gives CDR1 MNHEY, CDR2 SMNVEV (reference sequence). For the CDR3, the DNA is TGTGCCAGCAGTCCGGCCACTAGCGGGTACAATGAGCAGTTCTTC. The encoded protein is CASSPATSGYNEQFF.

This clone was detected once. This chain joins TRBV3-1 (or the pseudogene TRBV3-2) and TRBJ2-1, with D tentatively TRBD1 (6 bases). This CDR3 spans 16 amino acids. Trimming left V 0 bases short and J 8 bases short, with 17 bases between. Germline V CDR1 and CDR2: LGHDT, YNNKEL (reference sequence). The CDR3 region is CASSQDVLGTRDEQFF. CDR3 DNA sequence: TGTGCCAGCAGCCAAGACGTCCTCGGGACAAGGGATGAGCAGTTCTTC.

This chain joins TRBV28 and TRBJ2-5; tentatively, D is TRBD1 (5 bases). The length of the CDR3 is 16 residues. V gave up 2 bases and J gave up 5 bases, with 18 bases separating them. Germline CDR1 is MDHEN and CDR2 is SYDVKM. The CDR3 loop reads CASSLTDTPARETQYF. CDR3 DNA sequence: TGTGCCAGCAGTTTAACGGACACCCCGGCGAGGGAGACCCAGTACTTC.

The CDR3 nucleotides are TGTGCCAGCAGCCATCTATCAGGGGCAACTGAAGCTTTCTTT. Protein product: CASSHLSGATEAFF. The chain carries TRBV14 and TRBJ1-1; TRBD1 is a possible D gene (6 bases). The CDR3 loop spans 14 amino acids. V lost 3 bases, J lost 5 bases, and 13 bases lay in between. Germline V gene data show CDR1 as SGHDN and CDR2 as FVKESK.

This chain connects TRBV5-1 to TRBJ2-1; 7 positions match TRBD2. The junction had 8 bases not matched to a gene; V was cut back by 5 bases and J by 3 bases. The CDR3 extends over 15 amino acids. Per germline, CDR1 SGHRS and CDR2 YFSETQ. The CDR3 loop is CASRMGLADYNEQFF. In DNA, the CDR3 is TGCGCCAGCAGAATGGGGCTAGCGGACTACAATGAGCAGTTCTTC.

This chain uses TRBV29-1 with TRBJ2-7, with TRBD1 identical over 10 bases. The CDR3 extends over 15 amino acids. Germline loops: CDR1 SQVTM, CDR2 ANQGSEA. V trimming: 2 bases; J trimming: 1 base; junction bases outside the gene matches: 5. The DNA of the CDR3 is TGCAGCGTTGAACGCCGGGACAGGGGATCCTACGAGCAGTACTTC. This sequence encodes CSVERRDRGSYEQYF.

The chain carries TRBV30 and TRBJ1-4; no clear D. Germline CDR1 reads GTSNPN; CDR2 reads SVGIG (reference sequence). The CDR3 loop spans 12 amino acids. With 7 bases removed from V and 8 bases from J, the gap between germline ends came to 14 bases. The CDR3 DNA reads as TGTGCCTTCGACTTAGCAGAGGAAAAACTGTTTTTT. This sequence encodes CAFDLAEEKLFF.

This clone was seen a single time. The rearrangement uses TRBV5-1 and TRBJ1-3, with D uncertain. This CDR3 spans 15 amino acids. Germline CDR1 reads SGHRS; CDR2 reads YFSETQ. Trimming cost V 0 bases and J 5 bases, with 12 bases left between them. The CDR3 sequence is CASSLEEGRRNTIYF. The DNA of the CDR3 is TGCGCCAGCAGCTTGGAGGAGGGTAGGAGAAACACCATATATTTT.

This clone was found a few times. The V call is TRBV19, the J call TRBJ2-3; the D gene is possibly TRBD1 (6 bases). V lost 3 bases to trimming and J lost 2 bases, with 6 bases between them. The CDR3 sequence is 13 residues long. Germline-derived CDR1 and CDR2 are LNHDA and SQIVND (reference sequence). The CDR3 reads CASSMGHTDTQYF. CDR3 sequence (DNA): TGTGCCAGTAGTATGGGACACACAGATACGCAGTATTTT.

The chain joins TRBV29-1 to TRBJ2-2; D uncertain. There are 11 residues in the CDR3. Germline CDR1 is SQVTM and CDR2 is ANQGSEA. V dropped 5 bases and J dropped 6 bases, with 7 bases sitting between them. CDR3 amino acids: CSVNNAGELFF. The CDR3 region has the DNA TGCAGCGTTAATAATGCCGGGGAGCTGTTTTTT.

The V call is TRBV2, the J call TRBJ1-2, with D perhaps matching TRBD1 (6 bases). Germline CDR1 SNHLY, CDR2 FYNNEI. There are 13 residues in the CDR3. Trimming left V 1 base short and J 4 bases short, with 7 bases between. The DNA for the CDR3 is TGTGCCAGCAGTGAAGGGACAGTCTATGGCTACACCTTC. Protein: CASSEGTVYGYTF.

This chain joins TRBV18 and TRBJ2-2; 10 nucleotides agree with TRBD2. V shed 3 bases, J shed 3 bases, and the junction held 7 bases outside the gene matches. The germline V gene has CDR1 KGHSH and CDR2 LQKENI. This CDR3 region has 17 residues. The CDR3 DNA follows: TGTGCCAGCTCACCGGGGCTAGCGGGAGTTTACACCGGGGAGCTGTTTTTT. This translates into CASSPGLAGVYTGELFF.

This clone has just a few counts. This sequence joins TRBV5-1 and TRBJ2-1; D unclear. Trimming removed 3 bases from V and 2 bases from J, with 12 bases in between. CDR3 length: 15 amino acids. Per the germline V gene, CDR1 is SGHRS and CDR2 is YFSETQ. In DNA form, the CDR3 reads TGCGCCAGCAGCTCAACCGGGTCCCCCTACAATGAGCAGTTCTTC. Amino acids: CASSSTGSPYNEQFF. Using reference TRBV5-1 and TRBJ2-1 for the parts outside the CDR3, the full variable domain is KAGVTQTPRYLIKTRGQQVTLSCSPISGHRSVSWYQQTPGQGLQFLFEYFSETQRNKGNFPGRFSGRQFSNSRSEMNVSTLELGDSALYLCASSSTGSPYNEQFFGPGTRLTVL.

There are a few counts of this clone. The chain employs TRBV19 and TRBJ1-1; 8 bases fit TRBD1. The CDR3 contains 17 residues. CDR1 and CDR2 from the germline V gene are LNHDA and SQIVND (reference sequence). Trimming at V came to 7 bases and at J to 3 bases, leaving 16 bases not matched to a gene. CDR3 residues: CASKADRGRNPDTEAFF. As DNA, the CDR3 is TGTGCCAGTAAGGCCGACAGGGGACGGAACCCCGACACTGAAGCTTTCTTT.

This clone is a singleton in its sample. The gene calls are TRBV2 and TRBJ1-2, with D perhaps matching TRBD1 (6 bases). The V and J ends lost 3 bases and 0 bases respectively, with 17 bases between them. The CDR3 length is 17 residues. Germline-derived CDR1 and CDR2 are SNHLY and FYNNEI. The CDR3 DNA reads TGTGCCAGCAGTGAGGGGGCAGGGGTATGGACTAACTATGGCTACACCTTC. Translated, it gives CASSEGAGVWTNYGYTF.

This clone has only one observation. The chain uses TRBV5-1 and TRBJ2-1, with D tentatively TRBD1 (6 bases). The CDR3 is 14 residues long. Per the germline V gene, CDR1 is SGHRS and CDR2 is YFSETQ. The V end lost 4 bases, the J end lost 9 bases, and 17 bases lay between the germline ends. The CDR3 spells CASSLDRSLGEQFF. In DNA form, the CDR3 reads TGCGCCAGCAGCCTCGACAGGTCCCTTGGTGAGCAGTTCTTC.

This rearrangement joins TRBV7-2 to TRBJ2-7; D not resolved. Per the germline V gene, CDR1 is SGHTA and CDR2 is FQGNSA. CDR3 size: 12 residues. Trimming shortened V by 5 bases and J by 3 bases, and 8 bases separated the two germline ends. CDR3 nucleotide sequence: TGTGCCAGCAGCCCCTCGGTCTACGAGCAGTACTTC. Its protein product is CASSPSVYEQYF.

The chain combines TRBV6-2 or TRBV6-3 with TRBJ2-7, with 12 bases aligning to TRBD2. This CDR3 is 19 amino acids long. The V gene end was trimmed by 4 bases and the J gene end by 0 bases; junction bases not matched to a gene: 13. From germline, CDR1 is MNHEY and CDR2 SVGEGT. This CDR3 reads CASSSLSPGLAGSSYEQYF. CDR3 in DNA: TGTGCCAGCAGTTCGTTATCACCCGGACTAGCGGGGAGCTCCTACGAGCAGTACTTC.

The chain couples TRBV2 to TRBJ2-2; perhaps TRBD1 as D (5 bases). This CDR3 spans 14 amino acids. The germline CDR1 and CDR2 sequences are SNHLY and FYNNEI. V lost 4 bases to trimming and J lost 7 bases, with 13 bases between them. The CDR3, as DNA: TGTGCCAGCAGTGTTGGCAGGGAATTCGGGGAGCTGTTTTTT. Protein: CASSVGREFGELFF.

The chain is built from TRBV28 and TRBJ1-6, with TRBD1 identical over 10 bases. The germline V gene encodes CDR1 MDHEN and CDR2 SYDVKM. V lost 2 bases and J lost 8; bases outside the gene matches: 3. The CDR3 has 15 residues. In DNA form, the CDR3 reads TGTGCCAGCAGTTTACCCGGGACAGGGGATTCACCCCTCCACTTT. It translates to CASSLPGTGDSPLHF.